A single sample is the source of the 9 T cell receptor beta chains below, sequenced in a study of blood T cell repertoires in COVID-19 (TCRdb year 2020). Libraries came from the immunoSEQ multiplex PCR assay. Here the immuneACCESS table is served through TCRdb, limited to in-frame sequences with V and J called. Missing clones are a known gap in these copies; in checked studies unresolved V genes cover under half, and the rest lacks a known reason. The sample table holds under 300,000 clones, of which about 86% were seen once. In total, the top ten clones hold roughly 3.2% of the sample. Sequenced sample: PBMCs or T cells enriched from blood (not recorded which). The receptors originated from a man aged 50 to 60 who had recovered from COVID-19.

The V and J genes are TRBV19 and TRBJ1-3; a possible D gene is TRBD1 (6 bases). Germline-derived CDR1 and CDR2 are LNHDA and SQIVND (reference sequence). Deletions cut 4 bases from V and 0 bases from J, with 10 bases between. The CDR3 has 15 residues. The CDR3, as DNA: TGTGCCAGTAGTAACCAGGGGATCTCTGGAAACACCATATATTTT. The encoded protein is CASSNQGISGNTIYF.

J is TRBJ2-1 and V is TRBV18; TRBD2 might be the D (6 bases). Germline V CDR1 and CDR2: KGHSH, LQKENI. CDR3 length equals 14 residues. Trimming cost V 3 bases and J 10 bases, with 16 bases left between them. The CDR3 spells CASSPSWEREEQFF. In DNA form, the CDR3 reads TGTGCCAGCTCACCCTCGTGGGAACGGGAGGAGCAGTTCTTC.

This chain links TRBV12-5 with TRBJ2-7, with TRBD1 as a possible D gene (6 bases). The CDR3 has 15 amino acids. The germline gives CDR1 LGHNT, CDR2 FRNRAP. Trimming left V 6 bases short and J 0 bases short, with 15 bases between. Written as DNA, the CDR3 is TGTGCTAGTGGCCCAAGACGGACAGTCTCCTACGAGCAGTACTTC. This sequence encodes CASGPRRTVSYEQYF.

V usage is TRBV27 and J usage is TRBJ2-3; 9 nucleotides align to TRBD2. J gave up 0 bases and V 5 bases, and 6 bases lay outside the gene matches. Looked up from germline, CDR1 is MNHEY and CDR2 is SMNVEV (reference sequence). The CDR3 loop spans 16 amino acids. The CDR3: CASSAPSGDSTDTQYF. CDR3 nucleotide sequence: TGTGCCAGCAGTGCACCTAGCGGGGATAGCACAGATACGCAGTATTTT.

The chain joins TRBV6-5 to TRBJ2-1; D is possibly TRBD2 (7 bases). CDR1 is MNHEY, CDR2 SVGAGI, per germline. This CDR3 is built from 15 residues. Trimming removed 9 bases at V and 3 bases at J, with 18 bases between. The chain's CDR3 is CASVLEGGGYNEQFF. The CDR3, as DNA: TGTGCCAGTGTTCTGGAGGGGGGGGGCTACAATGAGCAGTTCTTC.

The chain employs TRBV13 and TRBJ1-5, with a possible D match to TRBD1 (5 bases). Trimming left V 4 bases short and J 0 bases short, with 16 bases between. This CDR3 region has 17 residues. CDR1 is PRHDT and CDR2 is FYEKMQ in the germline V gene (reference sequence). In DNA form, the CDR3 reads TGTGCCAGCAGCTCAAGCGGGGCAGGGTATAGCAATCAGCCCCAGCATTTT. Protein: CASSSSGAGYSNQPQHF.

The CDR3 coding sequence is TGTGCCAGCAGCTTAGCTCCTCCGGTTATGAACACTGAAGCTTTCTTT. Translated, it gives CASSLAPPVMNTEAFF. The chain has TRBV7-2 and TRBJ1-1; no definite D call. This CDR3 comprises 16 residues. In germline, CDR1 is SGHTA, CDR2 FQGNSA. Trimming took 0 bases from V and 0 from J, leaving 11 bases between them. The full variable domain, its missing parts supplied by reference TRBV7-2 and TRBJ1-1, is GAGVSQSPSNKVTEKGKDVELRCDPISGHTALYWYRQSLGQGLEFLIYFQGNSAPDKSGLPSDRFSAERTGGSVSTLTIQRTQQEDSAVYLCASSLAPPVMNTEAFFGQGTRLTVV.

The V gene is TRBV30, the J gene TRBJ2-7; a possible D gene is TRBD1 (5 bases). CDR1 GTSNPN and CDR2 SVGIG come from the germline V gene (reference sequence). CDR3 size: 11 residues. V gave up 6 bases and J gave up 4 bases, with 10 bases separating them. CDR3 amino acids: CACMTDYEQYF. As DNA, the CDR3 is TGTGCCTGCATGACAGATTACGAGCAGTACTTC.

This chain connects TRBV6-5 to TRBJ2-7; a weak D match, TRBD1 (5 bases). With 6 bases removed from V and 0 bases from J, the gap between germline ends came to 9 bases. CDR1 and CDR2 (germline): MNHEY, SVGAGI. The CDR3 has 13 residues. The DNA for the CDR3 is TGTGCCAGCAGGCGACAGACCTCCTACGAGCAGTACTTC. It codes for CASRRQTSYEQYF.